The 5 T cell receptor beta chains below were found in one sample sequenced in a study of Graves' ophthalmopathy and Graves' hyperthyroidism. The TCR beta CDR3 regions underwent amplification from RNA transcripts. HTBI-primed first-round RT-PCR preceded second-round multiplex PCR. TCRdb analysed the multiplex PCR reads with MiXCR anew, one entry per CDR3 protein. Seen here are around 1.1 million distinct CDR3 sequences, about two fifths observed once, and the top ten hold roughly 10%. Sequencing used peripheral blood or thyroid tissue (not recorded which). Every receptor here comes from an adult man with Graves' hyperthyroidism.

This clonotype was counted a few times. Here the CDR3 DNA reads TGCGCCAGCAGCCAGGCAGACAAGGGACCTTCAGACGAGCAGTACTTC. Translation: CASSQADKGPSDEQYF. The rearrangement joins TRBV4-1 to TRBJ2-7; D possibly matches TRBD1 or TRBD2 (5 bases each). Between the trimmed V and J ends, which lost 3 bases and 5 bases, there was a span of 20 bases. Germline lookup yields CDR1 MGHRA and CDR2 YSYEKL. This CDR3 contains 16 residues.

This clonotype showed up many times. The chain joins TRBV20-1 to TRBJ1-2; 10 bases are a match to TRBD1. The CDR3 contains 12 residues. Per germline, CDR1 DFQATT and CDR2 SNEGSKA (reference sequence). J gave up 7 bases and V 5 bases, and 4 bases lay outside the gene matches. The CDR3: CSAPGTGVGYTF. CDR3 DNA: TGCAGTGCTCCCGGGACAGGGGTTGGCTACACCTTC.

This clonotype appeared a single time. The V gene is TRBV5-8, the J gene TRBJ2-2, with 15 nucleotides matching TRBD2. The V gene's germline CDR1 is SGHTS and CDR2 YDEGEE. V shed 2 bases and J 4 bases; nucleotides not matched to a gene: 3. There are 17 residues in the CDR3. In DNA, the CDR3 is TGTGCCAGCAGCTTCTGGACTAGCGGGAGGGGCACCGGGGAGCTGTTTTTT. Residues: CASSFWTSGRGTGELFF.

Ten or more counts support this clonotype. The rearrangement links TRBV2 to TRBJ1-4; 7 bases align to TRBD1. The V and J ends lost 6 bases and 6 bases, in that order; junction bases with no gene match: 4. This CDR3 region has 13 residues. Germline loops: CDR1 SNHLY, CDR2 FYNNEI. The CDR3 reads CASREGTDEKLFF. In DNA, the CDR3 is TGTGCCAGCAGGGAGGGGACAGATGAAAAACTGTTTTTT.

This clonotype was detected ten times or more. CDR3 in DNA: TGTGCCAGCAGCCCGACCGGGACGCTTAATGAAAAACTGTTTTTT. Protein product: CASSPTGTLNEKLFF. V gene TRBV7-2 combines with J gene TRBJ1-4, with D tentatively TRBD1 (5 bases). CDR1 and CDR2 (germline): SGHTA, FQGNSA. With 5 bases removed from V and 4 bases from J, the gap between germline ends came to 14 bases. This CDR3 is 15 amino acids long.